These 23 T cell receptor beta chains share one sample of origin, sequenced in a study of tumor and adjacent non-tumor tissue in lung cancer. This sample's RNA came from whole unsorted tissue. The library came from three nested PCR rounds adapted from ARM-PCR protocols. TCRdb independently ran MiXCR on the multiplex PCR reads; one entry per CDR3 protein. The sample holds over 100,000 distinct CDR3 sequences, around 75% seen once. Material: lung tumor tissue. The receptors were sampled from a woman in her fifties or sixties with non-small cell lung cancer.

Of note for this clonotype: A much larger clone lies one base from this, so it may be a read error. The CDR3 end shows no conserved phenylalanine or tryptophan, and so a read error is likely. The chain combines TRBV6-5 with TRBJ1-1; no firm D call. This CDR3 comprises 15 residues. V lost 5 bases to trimming and J lost 4 bases, with 17 bases between them. CDR1 and CDR2 from the germline V gene are MNHEY and SVGAGI. CDR3 sequence (DNA): TGTGCCAGCAGTCCCTCTGGCGGGTCGGGCACTGAAGCTTTCATT. Its protein is CASSPSGGSGTEAFI.

This clonotype appeared once. V is TRBV15 and J is TRBJ1-1, with 9 positions matching TRBD1. Germline loops: CDR1 LNHNV, CDR2 YYDKDF (reference sequence). Trimming at V came to 0 bases and at J to 3 bases, leaving 11 bases not matched to a gene. The CDR3 is made up of 18 amino acids. In DNA form, the CDR3 reads TGTGCCACCAGCAGAGATAGGGGACAGGGTATTGATGACACTGAAGCTTTCTTT. The encoded protein is CATSRDRGQGIDDTEAFF. Supplemented by reference TRBV15 and TRBJ1-1, the full variable domain reads DAMVIQNPRYQVTQFGKPVTLSCSQTLNHNVMYWYQQKSSQAPKLLFHYYDKDFNNEADTPDNFQSRRPNTSFCFLDIRSPGLGDTAMYLCATSRDRGQGIDDTEAFFGQGTRLTVV.

The chain links TRBV6-6 to TRBJ2-3; weak D call: TRBD2 (6 bases). Trimming took 7 bases from V and 5 from J, leaving 19 bases between them. The germline V gene encodes CDR1 MNHNY and CDR2 SVGAGI (reference sequence). The CDR3 contains 15 residues. Here the CDR3 reads CASISGPICIDTQYF. CDR3 in DNA: TGTGCCAGCATCAGCGGGCCAATATGCATAGATACGCAGTATTTT.

On this clonotype itself: Sequence at one end of the junction differs from germline and may be a read error. The chain couples TRBV11-2 to TRBJ1-1; D is ambiguous. Germline-derived CDR1 and CDR2 are SGHAT and FQNNGV. The CDR3 sequence is 14 residues long. CDR3 amino acids: CASSLGVGYTGAFF. CDR3 DNA sequence: TGTGCCAGCAGTTTAGGAGTAGGGTACACTGGAGCTTTCTTT.

With regard to this clonotype: The junction and the germline gene differ at one end; a read error may be behind it. The gene calls are TRBV4-3 and TRBJ2-1; D is undetermined. CDR1 is LGHNA and CDR2 is YSLEER in the germline V gene. The CDR3 totals 15 residues. The CDR3 DNA sequence: TGCGCCATCAGGCAAGTTCTCGTCTCCTACAATGAGCACTTCTTC. Translating it yields CAIRQVLVSYNEHFF.

Points on this clonotype: This sequence may be a read error, since a much larger clone differs from it by one base. The CDR3 is CASTDEGQGKDTQYF. The DNA of the CDR3 is TGTGCCAGCACTGATGAAGGACAGGGCAAAGATACGCAGTATTTT. The rearrangement links TRBV6-1 to TRBJ2-3, with 8 bases lining up with TRBD1. The CDR3 is made up of 15 amino acids. Unmatched junction bases numbered 11, after V lost 7 bases and J lost 5 bases. Per the germline V gene, CDR1 is MNHNS and CDR2 is SASEGT.

Turning to this clonotype: One junction end does not reproduce the germline sequence, and a read error may be involved. V gene TRBV7-8 combines with J gene TRBJ2-5; D not resolved. CDR3 length: 13 amino acids. Germline-derived CDR1 and CDR2 are SGHVS and FQNEAQ. The CDR3 reads CVSNLGVKETQYF. The CDR3 DNA follows: TGTGTCAGCAACTTAGGAGTAAAAGAGACCCAGTACTTC.

Regarding this clonotype: The junction does not match germline at one end; this may be a read error. This chain connects TRBV29-1 to TRBJ2-1; D might be TRBD2 (5 bases). From germline, CDR1 is SQVTM and CDR2 ANQGSEA. CDR3 length: 15 residues. CDR3 loop: CTVVEGRFPYNVQFF. The CDR3 bases are TGCACCGTTGTTGAGGGCAGGTTTCCCTACAATGTGCAGTTCTTC.

This chain uses TRBV11-3 with TRBJ2-7; D possibly corresponds to TRBD1 (5 bases). Between the trimmed V and J ends, which lost 6 bases and 9 bases, there was a span of 24 bases. Germline CDR1 and CDR2: SGHNT and YENEEA. There are 15 residues in the CDR3. The CDR3 nucleotides are TGTGCCAGCAGAGGAAGACGAGCAAGGGGTAAAGGGCAGTACTTC. Translation gives CASRGRRARGKGQYF.

On this clonotype itself: An end of the junction differs from the germline gene, which may be a read error. The CDR3 DNA reads as TGTGTCAGCAGCCCCCCAGGTCCCCGCACAGATACGCTGTATTTT. Its translation: CVSSPPGPRTDTLYF. V gene TRBV28 combines with J gene TRBJ2-3, with D hard to call. The CDR3 length is 15 residues. Germline V CDR1 and CDR2: MDHEN, SYDVKM.

Of note for this clonotype: A much larger clone differs from this one at a single base, so this may be a read error. The chain combines TRBV20-1 with TRBJ2-1, with 14 positions matching TRBD2. The germline CDR1 and CDR2 sequences are DFQATT and SNEGSKA (reference sequence). The V gene end was trimmed by 0 bases and the J gene end by 4 bases; junction bases not matched to a gene: 5. The CDR3 extends over 17 amino acids. CDR3 amino acids: CSAREGTSGGFYNEQFF. CDR3 DNA: TGCAGTGCTAGAGAGGGGACTAGCGGGGGATTTTACAATGAGCAGTTCTTC.

V usage is TRBV28 and J usage is TRBJ1-5; D gene uncertain. Per the germline V gene, CDR1 is MDHEN and CDR2 is SYDVKM. V dropped 5 bases and J dropped 6 bases, with 17 bases sitting between them. This CDR3 is 15 amino acids long. CDR3 DNA: TGTGCCAGCAGTACACCGGACCGAATTATTCAGCCCCAGCATTTT. Its protein is CASSTPDRIIQPQHF.

For this clonotype: One end of the junction is discordant with germline, which a read error may explain. J is TRBJ2-1 and V is TRBV11-3; D gene ambiguous. CDR1 SGHNT and CDR2 YENEEA come from the germline V gene. CDR3 size: 17 residues. The DNA of the CDR3 is TGTGCCTGCAGCTTAGGCCCACTATCACTATCCTACAATGAGCAGCTCTTC. Amino acid sequence: CACSLGPLSLSYNEQLF. The full variable domain, with the rest looked up from reference TRBV11-3 and TRBJ2-1, is EAGVVQSPRYKIIEKKQPVAFWCNPISGHNTLYWYLQNLGQGPELLIRYENEEAVDDSQLPKDRFSAERLKGVDSTLKIQPAELGDSAVYLCACSLGPLSLSYNEQLFGPGTRLTVL.

As regards this clonotype: Its ends do not fully match the called genes, so a read error is possible. The genes are TRBV28 and TRBJ2-7; 10 bases map to TRBD1. The CDR3 length is 14 residues. Germline V CDR1 and CDR2: MDHEN, SYDVKM. The CDR3 sequence is CASIEGTGVDEQYF. The CDR3 nucleotides read TGTGCCAGCATAGAAGGGACAGGGGTCGACGAGCAGTATTTC. The full variable domain, completed using reference TRBV28 and TRBJ2-7, is DVKVTQSSRYLVKRTGEKVFLECVQDMDHENMFWYRQDPGLGLRLIYFSYDVKMKEKGDIPEGYSVSREKKERFSLILESASTNQTSMYLCASIEGTGVDEQYFGPGTRLTVT.

At least ten counts were recorded for this clonotype. This chain links TRBV24-1 with TRBJ2-2, with TRBD1 identical over 8 bases. Germline CDR1 is KGHDR and CDR2 is SFDVKD. CDR3 length equals 14 residues. The V gene end was trimmed by 7 bases and the J gene end by 1 base; junction bases not matched to a gene: 1. For the CDR3, the DNA is TGTGCCACCAGCAGGGGGCAGAACACCGGGGAGCTGTTTTTT. Protein sequence: CATSRGQNTGELFF.

This clonotype came up once. V gene TRBV28 combines with J gene TRBJ2-7; no reliable D call. The V end was cut by 4 bases, the J end by 9 bases, with 19 bases between. The germline CDR1 and CDR2 sequences are MDHEN and SYDVKM. This CDR3 comprises 14 residues. The CDR3 sequence is CASSSASLGDGQYF. CDR3 bases: TGTGCCAGCAGTTCTGCGTCCCTGGGTGACGGGCAGTACTTC.

This chain joins TRBV5-4 and TRBJ1-1, with D uncertain. This CDR3 contains 13 residues. Between the trimmed V and J ends, which lost 0 bases and 3 bases, there was a span of 6 bases. From germline, CDR1 is SGHNT and CDR2 YYREEE (reference sequence). CDR3 nucleotides: TGTGCCAGCAGCTTGGCGGACGACACTGAAGCTTTCTTT. This sequence encodes CASSLADDTEAFF.

Of note for this clonotype: The junction differs from germline at one of its ends, possibly a read error. V and J are TRBV11-3 and TRBJ1-6; D gene unclear. CDR1 is SGHNT and CDR2 is YENEEA in the germline V gene. This CDR3 region has 15 residues. For the CDR3, the DNA is TGTGCCAGCAGCTTAGAGGGCAGATATAATTTACCCCTCCAGTTT. This gives the protein CASSLEGRYNLPLQF.

A note on this clonotype: A much larger clone is a single base away; this may be a read error. The rearrangement links TRBV6-2 or TRBV6-3 to TRBJ2-7; 8 nucleotides align to TRBD1. The germline V gene encodes CDR1 MNHEY and CDR2 SVGEGT. CDR3 length: 16 amino acids. The CDR3 is CASSYEGSRGLYEEYF. The DNA for the CDR3 is TGTGCCAGCAGTTACGAGGGCTCCAGGGGGCTTTACGAGGAGTACTTC.

This clonotype was detected a few times. Germline is not matched at one junction end, which may reflect a read error. The chain is built from TRBV11-1 and TRBJ1-2, with 7 bases identical to TRBD1. The V gene's germline CDR1 is SGHAT and CDR2 FQDESV (reference sequence). The CDR3 sequence is 15 residues long. For the CDR3, the DNA is TGTACCAGCAACACCGGACAGGAGGCAGGGTATGACTACACCTTC. This translates into CTSNTGQEAGYDYTF.

Remarks on this clonotype: One end of the junction is discordant with germline, which a read error may explain. The rearrangement joins TRBV11-2 to TRBJ2-5; 11 bases fit TRBD1. CDR1 and CDR2 (germline): SGHAT, FQNNGV. This CDR3 comprises 15 residues. The CDR3 region has the DNA TGTACCAGCAGCTCGTCATGGACAGGGGGCGGGACCCAGTACTTC. Residues: CTSSSSWTGGGTQYF. The entire variable domain, with the rest obtained from reference TRBV11-2 and TRBJ2-5, is as follows: EAGVAQSPRYKIIEKRQSVAFWCNPISGHATLYWYQQILGQGPKLLIQFQNNGVVDDSQLPKDRFSAERLKGVDSTLKIQPAKLEDSAVYLCTSSSSWTGGGTQYFGPGTRLLVL.

Comments on this clonotype: Possible read error: a much larger clone is one base away. The CDR3 ends on some other residue instead of the conserved phenylalanine or tryptophan, so this is likely a read error. The chain has TRBV4-3 and TRBJ1-5, with D possibly matching TRBD1 (6 bases). Germline loops: CDR1 LGHNA, CDR2 YSLEER. Between the trimmed V and J ends, which lost 4 bases and 2 bases, there was a span of 12 bases. The CDR3 is 15 amino acids. The CDR3 nucleotides are TGCGCCAGCAGCCGGGGGCTGATGGGCAATCAGCCCCAGCATTAT. Protein product: CASSRGLMGNQPQHY.

This sequence joins TRBV11-3 and TRBJ1-1; D is unresolved. This CDR3 comprises 14 residues. The V end lost 8 bases, the J end lost 14 bases, and 27 bases lay between the germline ends. Germline-derived CDR1 and CDR2 are SGHNT and YENEEA. The CDR3 is CASQAQDVKTETFF. The CDR3 DNA reads as TGTGCCAGCCAGGCCCAGGACGTGAAGACTGAAACATTCTTT.